A single sample is the source of the 10 T cell receptor beta chains below, sequenced in a study of cytomegalovirus exposure and HLA in healthy donors (dated by TCRdb to about 2017). The library came from the immunoSEQ multiplex PCR assay. A mixture of 60 forward primers for TCR Vbeta segments and 13 reverse primers for TCR Jbeta segments was used in the multiplex PCR. TCRdb took this table from immuneACCESS and kept in-frame rearrangements with V and J called. Such tables lack part of the clones; where checked against another copy, unresolved V genes explain under half of the gap, and the rest is unexplained. The sample data list 13,000 to 15,000 clones, and 55% to 75% of these were observed just once. Roughly a sixth of the sample is in the top ten clones. Material: PBMCs. The receptor source for this set is a woman aged 45 to 65 in good health and CMV-seropositive.

The chain has TRBV28 and TRBJ1-4; no clear D. Trimming pared 5 bases from V and 3 bases from J, leaving 13 bases between. The CDR3 is made up of 15 amino acids. Germline CDR1 MDHEN, CDR2 SYDVKM. CDR3 sequence: CASSPTPQANEKLFF. Here the CDR3 DNA reads TGTGCCAGCAGTCCTACCCCCCAAGCTAATGAAAAACTGTTTTTT. Drawing the rest from reference TRBV28 and TRBJ1-4, the complete variable domain is DVKVTQSSRYLVKRTGEKVFLECVQDMDHENMFWYRQDPGLGLRLIYFSYDVKMKEKGDIPEGYSVSREKKERFSLILESASTNQTSMYLCASSPTPQANEKLFFGSGTQLSVL.

V gene TRBV4-1 combines with J gene TRBJ2-7; TRBD1 aligns across 7 bases. Trimming removed 3 bases from V and 2 bases from J; junction bases left unmatched: 7. In germline, CDR1 is MGHRA, CDR2 YSYEKL. The CDR3 is 15 residues long. CDR3 nucleotides: TGCGCCAGCAGCCAGGAAAACAGGGGCACCTACGAGCAGTACTTC. This sequence encodes CASSQENRGTYEQYF.

Only one count was recorded for this clone. The chain employs TRBV4-3 and TRBJ2-7; the D is unclear. Germline V gene lookup returns CDR1 LGHNA and CDR2 YSLEER. This CDR3 has 16 residues. Deletions cut 4 bases from V and 0 bases from J, with 16 bases between. CDR3 sequence: CASSPPVFPCSYEQYF. The CDR3 DNA reads TGCGCCAGCAGCCCTCCTGTGTTCCCGTGCTCCTACGAGCAGTACTTC.

CDR3 loop: CASSPGTTGDIQYF. In nucleotides, the CDR3 is TGCGCCAGCAGCCCTGGGACGACGGGGGACATTCAGTACTTC. The V gene is TRBV5-1, the J gene TRBJ2-4; a possible D gene is TRBD2 (6 bases). Trimming shortened V by 4 bases and J by 8 bases, and 16 bases separated the two germline ends. CDR1 SGHRS and CDR2 YFSETQ come from the germline V gene. CDR3 length equals 14 residues.

V gene TRBV2 combines with J gene TRBJ1-1; D may be TRBD1 (5 bases). The germline V gene has CDR1 SNHLY and CDR2 FYNNEI. V lost 6 bases, J lost 11 bases, and 13 bases lay in between. There are 11 residues in the CDR3. Here the CDR3 reads CASSPDSRAFF. The CDR3 bases are TGTGCCAGCAGCCCCGACAGCCGGGCTTTCTTT.

V gene TRBV9 combines with J gene TRBJ2-1, with no clear D. V gave up 2 bases and J gave up 0 bases, with 9 bases separating them. Germline V gene data show CDR1 as SGDLS and CDR2 as YYNGEE. The CDR3 spans 15 residues. The CDR3 loop reads CASSVLQDSYNEQFF. The CDR3 DNA is TGTGCCAGCAGCGTTTTGCAGGACTCCTACAATGAGCAGTTCTTC.

This rearrangement joins TRBV29-1 to TRBJ2-3; 7 bases are shared with TRBD2. Germline assignment: CDR1 SQVTM and CDR2 ANQGSEA. The CDR3 sequence is 15 residues long. J gave up 6 bases and V 3 bases, and 12 bases lay outside the gene matches. CDR3 bases: TGCAGCGTTGATTGGGGGGAGGGCGGCCCGGATACGCAGTATTTT. As protein: CSVDWGEGGPDTQYF.

V usage is TRBV28 and J usage is TRBJ2-5; D is possibly TRBD1 (5 bases). The CDR3 length is 13 residues. V lost 6 bases to trimming and J lost 5 bases, with 13 bases between them. CDR1 is MDHEN and CDR2 is SYDVKM in the germline V gene. The CDR3 coding sequence is TGTGCCAGCAGCCCAGGGTTCGTGGAGACCCAGTACTTC. Amino acid sequence: CASSPGFVETQYF.

The chain links TRBV4-2 to TRBJ1-2, with D possibly matching TRBD1 (5 bases). The CDR3 extends over 16 amino acids. The germline gives CDR1 LGHNA, CDR2 YNFKEQ. The germline V and J ends were trimmed by 1 base and 4 bases, with 16 bases remaining between them. The CDR3 nucleotides are TGTGCCAGCAGCCAAGCTGCAGGGTGGGTGGTCTATGGCTACACCTTC. Amino acid sequence: CASSQAAGWVVYGYTF.

The chain employs TRBV4-2 and TRBJ2-1; TRBD2 aligns across 9 bases. Per the germline V gene, CDR1 is LGHNA and CDR2 is YNFKEQ. CDR3 length: 15 amino acids. The ends lost 0 bases at V and 6 bases at J; junction bases unmatched: 3. As DNA, the CDR3 is TGTGCCAGCAGCCAAGATGCGGGAGGGCCCAATGAGCAGTTCTTC. It specifies CASSQDAGGPNEQFF.